The sequence of this T cell receptor (beta chain) was determined in a study of cytotoxic CD8 clonotypes in ibrutinib-treated CLL. In the study overall: The patients comprised 11 relapsed/refractory and about 16 treatment-naive cases, some 18 IGHV unmutated.

About this clone: Its antigen is not known.

Study-wide points: T-cell clonality at baseline went above that of age-matched healthy donors and rose and fell with circulating CD8+ T-cell counts.

CDR3 size: 15 residues. Germline V lookup: CDR1 SGHNT, CDR2 YYREEE (reference sequence). Trimming removed 2 bases from V and 5 bases from J; junction bases left unmatched: 7. Here immunoSEQ multiplex PCR was the method, and the copy in TCRdb shows in-frame clones only, minus some. This table holds 35,000 to 45,000 clones, about two thirds found once. V usage is TRBV5-4 and J usage is TRBJ2-3, with 8 bases lining up with TRBD2. This receptor was taken from a human donor with chronic lymphocytic leukemia. This specimen consisted of PBMCs, obtained at disease progression, from a patient treated with ibrutinib. In nucleotides, the CDR3 is TGTGCCAGCAGCTTAGGGACTAGTGCAAGAGATACGCAGTATTTT. This encodes CASSLGTSARDTQYF.